This is a list of T cell receptor beta chains from one sample in a study of beta chain features in type 1 diabetes. Data came from immunoSEQ multiplex PCR; TCRdb stores just in-frame clones and leaves some out. The table lists roughly 260,000 clones, roughly 20% of them singletons, with 0.028% in the top ten. Sequencing was carried out using naive CD4+ T cells from blood. All receptors come from a woman between 35 and 50 years old with type 1 diabetes. CDR3s include the opening cysteine and the closing phenylalanine or tryptophan. The D gene is left open where the match is weak. A row's size may be missing; if present it is once, few, many or a size class.

j_call	clone_size	v_call	d_call	cdr3_nt	cdr3_aa
TRBJ2-7	NA	TRBV5-1	NA	TGCGCCAGCGCCGCCGCGGGGACGTACGAGCAGTACTTC	CASAAAGTYEQYF
TRBJ1-1	few	TRBV19	NA	TGTGCCAGTAGTTCCCACAGGGACACTGAAGCTTTCTTT	CASSSHRDTEAFF
TRBJ1-3	NA	TRBV28	NA	TGTGCCAGCAGAACACCAGACTTCTCTGGAAACACCATATATTTT	CASRTPDFSGNTIYF
TRBJ1-1	NA	TRBV9	NA	TGTGCCAGCAGCCCCGTCGGGGGGTTGAACACTGAAGCTTTCTTT	CASSPVGGLNTEAFF
TRBJ2-7	NA	TRBV18	NA	TGTGCCAGCTCACCTCCGGGGGGCGACGAGCAGTACTTC	CASSPPGGDEQYF
TRBJ2-7	few	TRBV28	TRBD1	TGTGCCAGCATTCCGCCGGGACAGGGGCTGCACGAGCAGTACTTC	CASIPPGQGLHEQYF
TRBJ2-7	NA	TRBV25-1	NA	TGTGCCAGCAGTGAGACAGCCTACGAGCAGTACTTC	CASSETAYEQYF
TRBJ2-6	few	TRBV28	NA	TGTGCCAGCAGTTTGAGTCCGTTCGTAGGGGCCAACGTCCTGACTTTC	CASSLSPFVGANVLTF
TRBJ1-5	NA	TRBV25-1	TRBD1	TGTGCCAGCAGTGATCCACAGGGGAATCAGCCCCAGCATTTT	CASSDPQGNQPQHF
TRBJ2-7	few	TRBV28	NA	TGTGCCAGCATACGGGACACCTCGTTCTACGAGCAGTACTTC	CASIRDTSFYEQYF
TRBJ2-3	NA	TRBV7-2	TRBD2	TGTGCCAGCAGCTTAGCCCTAGCGGGAGGCACAGATACGCAGTATTTT	CASSLALAGGTDTQYF
TRBJ2-1	NA	TRBV2	NA	TGTGCCAGCCGGAGCTCCTACAATGAGCAGTTCTTC	CASRSSYNEQFF
TRBJ2-7	NA	TRBV9	TRBD2	TGTGCCAGCAGCGTTCGAGCGGGAGGGTTGGACGAGCAGTACTTC	CASSVRAGGLDEQYF
TRBJ1-1	NA	TRBV4-3	TRBD1	TGCGCCAGCAGCCGGGACAGGAGTGAAGCTTTCTTT	CASSRDRSEAFF
TRBJ1-3	NA	TRBV4-1	NA	TGCGCCAGCAGCCCGGGGACATACTCTGGAAACACCATATATTTT	CASSPGTYSGNTIYF
TRBJ2-1	NA	TRBV14	NA	TGTGCCAGCAGCCTGGGGCCCCGAGGAACATACAATGAGCAGTTCTTC	CASSLGPRGTYNEQFF
TRBJ1-1	NA	TRBV5-4	TRBD1	TGTGCCAGCAGCTTCGGGGGACAGGGAGATTTCACTGAAGCTTTCTTT	CASSFGGQGDFTEAFF
TRBJ1-5	few	TRBV18	TRBD1	TGTGCCAGCTCACCAGACAGGGTGGGTCAGCCCCAGCATTTT	CASSPDRVGQPQHF
TRBJ2-1	few	TRBV7-3	NA	TGTGCCAGCAGCTTAAATGGCGGGGATGAGCAGTTCTTC	CASSLNGGDEQFF
TRBJ2-6	few	TRBV7-2	NA	TGTGCCAGCACCAGTGACTTTGGGGCCAACGTCCTGACTTTC	CASTSDFGANVLTF
TRBJ2-2	NA	TRBV29-1	NA	TGCAGCGTCGCGCGCAGGGTGGGCAGTCGTGAGCTGTTTTTT	CSVARRVGSRELFF
TRBJ2-7	NA	TRBV27	NA	TGTGCCAGCAGTTTCACTGTTCTTTCTGGCGAGCAGTACTTC	CASSFTVLSGEQYF
TRBJ2-3	NA	TRBV6-5	NA	TGTGCCAGCAGTTATGCCCAGCAGGGCTGGGCAGATACGCAGTATTTT	CASSYAQQGWADTQYF
TRBJ2-5	NA	TRBV7-2	NA	TGTGCCAGCAGCCTCTCGCCGGGACACATGTACTTC	CASSLSPGHMYF
TRBJ2-1	few	TRBV7-2	TRBD2	TGTGCCAGCAGCTTCACTAGCGGGAGCGGATATGAGCAGTTCTTC	CASSFTSGSGYEQFF
TRBJ2-1	NA	TRBV19	TRBD2	TGTGCCAGTAGCCCCCCAGCGGGAGGAGCGAATGAGCAGTTCTTC	CASSPPAGGANEQFF
TRBJ2-3	few	TRBV28	TRBD2	TGTGCCGTTCAACCCAGCGGGATTAGCCCCACAGATACGCAGTATTTT	CAVQPSGISPTDTQYF
TRBJ2-7	few	TRBV9	NA	TGTGCCAGCAGCGTAAACCCCCGGGACAACTACGAGCAGTACTTC	CASSVNPRDNYEQYF
TRBJ2-1	few	TRBV19	TRBD2	TGTGCCAGTAGCCAGCGGGAGGGTTACAATGAGCAGTTCTTC	CASSQREGYNEQFF
TRBJ2-5	few	TRBV9	NA	TGTGCCAGCAGCGTAGCGGCAGGCAACCAAGAGACCCAGTACTTC	CASSVAAGNQETQYF
TRBJ2-1	few	TRBV19	NA	TGTGCCAGTAGTAGACTGGCCTACAATGAGCAGTTCTTC	CASSRLAYNEQFF
TRBJ1-5	few	TRBV2	TRBD1	TGTGCCAGCAGCAAACAGGGGCGAAGCAATCAGCCCCAGCATTTT	CASSKQGRSNQPQHF
TRBJ1-2	few	TRBV28	TRBD1	TGTGCCAGCAGTCGCACCGGGACAGTGAACTATGGCTACACCTTC	CASSRTGTVNYGYTF
TRBJ2-3	few	TRBV4-2	TRBD2	TGTGCCAGCAGCCAAGATCTAGGTGCTGCAGGGAGGGAAGATACGCAGTATTTT	CASSQDLGAAGREDTQYF
TRBJ2-5	NA	TRBV30	TRBD2	TGTGCCTGGAGTCGCGGCGGGGGACCAGAGACCCAGTACTTC	CAWSRGGGPETQYF
TRBJ2-5	once	TRBV27	TRBD1	TGTGCCAGCAGTTTATCGGGACAGGGAAAGACCCAGTACTTC	CASSLSGQGKTQYF